The clone carrying this T cell receptor (beta chain) was counted ten times or more. Germline CDR1 and CDR2: SGDLS and YYNGEE. The CDR3 length is 14 residues. The germline V and J ends were trimmed by 0 bases and 0 bases, with 6 bases remaining between them. The study based diagnoses on clinical symptoms, serum thyroxine and TRAb, thyroid ultrasound and orbital computed tomography. The investigators amplified TCR beta CDR3 regions from RNA transcripts. Primed by the HTBI set, a first-round RT-PCR was run on the TCR CDR3. TCRdb fed the multiplex PCR reads into MiXCR, producing one record per CDR3 protein. The sample has 600,000 or so distinct CDR3 sequences, around 42% seen once. This specimen belongs to a study of T cells in Graves' hyperthyroidism and ophthalmopathy.

The source of this sequence is a woman aged 18-35 years with Graves' hyperthyroidism. J is TRBJ1-1 and V is TRBV9, with unresolved D. Source material: peripheral blood or thyroid tissue (not recorded which). CDR3: CASSVEALNTEAFF. For the CDR3, the DNA is TGTGCCAGCAGCGTAGAGGCCCTGAACACTGAAGCTTTCTTT.